Following are 10 T cell receptor beta chains from one sample sequenced in a study of PD-1 blockade in mismatch repair-deficient tumors. TCRdb keeps only in-frame clones here, not all; method: immunoSEQ multiplex PCR. This table holds about 79,000 clones, about 82% found once. This material consisted of peripheral blood, taken 44 weeks after starting pembrolizumab. These receptors were obtained from an adult with mismatch repair-deficient cancer.

This clone was seen more than once but under ten times. The CDR3 coding sequence is TGTGCCAGCAGTGTGCAGGGGGACTATGGCTACACCTTC. Encoded protein: CASSVQGDYGYTF. The V and J genes are TRBV6-1 and TRBJ1-2, with 7 bases aligning to TRBD1. V was pared by 4 bases and J by 3 bases, with 2 bases of the junction left unmatched. The CDR3 extends over 13 amino acids. Germline V lookup: CDR1 MNHNS, CDR2 SASEGT.

This clone was observed a handful of times. The rearrangement links TRBV6-5 to TRBJ2-7; D might be TRBD1 (6 bases). Trimming pared 5 bases from V and 6 bases from J, leaving 11 bases between. Germline V gene lookup returns CDR1 MNHEY and CDR2 SVGAGI. The CDR3 length is 12 residues. The CDR3 protein is CASSGRGPEQYF. CDR3 coding DNA: TGTGCCAGCAGTGGCAGGGGACCCGAGCAGTACTTC.

This chain connects TRBV7-9 to TRBJ2-1, with 11 bases identical to TRBD2. The CDR3 totals 13 residues. Losses at the gene ends were 1 base for V and 12 bases for J; bases not matched to a gene: 2. The V gene's germline CDR1 is SEHNR and CDR2 FQNEAQ (reference sequence). The DNA of the CDR3 is TGTGCCAGCAGCTTAGAGGGGACTAGCGGGCAGTTCTTC. Amino acids: CASSLEGTSGQFF.

The gene calls are TRBV4-3 and TRBJ2-3; TRBD2 might be the D (5 bases). Germline V gives CDR1 LGHNA, CDR2 YSLEER. V was clipped by 1 base and J by 0 bases, with 11 bases between them. The CDR3 length is 16 residues. The CDR3 sequence: CASSQGHEGSTDTQYF. The CDR3 coding sequence is TGCGCCAGCAGCCAAGGTCACGAGGGTAGCACAGATACGCAGTATTTT.

The gene calls are TRBV11-2 and TRBJ2-7, with D unclear. V lost 1 base and J 3 bases, leaving 13 bases between the germline ends. Per the germline V gene, CDR1 is SGHAT and CDR2 is FQNNGV. This CDR3 contains 15 residues. This CDR3 reads CASSLVAGPGYEQYF. The DNA for the CDR3 is TGTGCCAGCAGCTTAGTGGCAGGACCTGGCTACGAGCAGTACTTC.

The table lists this clone with a count of one. J is TRBJ2-2 and V is TRBV18; 11 bases agree with TRBD2. The CDR3 is made up of 17 amino acids. With V trimmed by 4 bases and J by 1 base, 5 bases remained unmatched. Germline V CDR1 and CDR2: KGHSH, LQKENI. This CDR3 is CASSQKLAGENTGELFF. The CDR3 nucleotides are TGTGCCAGCTCACAAAAACTAGCGGGGGAGAACACCGGGGAGCTGTTTTTT.

This rearrangement joins TRBV21-1 to TRBJ2-7; TRBD2 reflects the table's D call only, with no check against the DNA. TRBV21-1 counts as a pseudogene. CDR3 length: 12 residues. CDR3 coding DNA: TGTGCCAGCAGCAAAAGCGGGAACGGGCAGTACTTC. This sequence encodes CASSKSGNGQYF.

The chain carries TRBV7-2 and TRBJ2-7; no firm D call. V lost 4 bases, J lost 7 bases, and 20 bases lay in between. The CDR3 covers 15 residues. Germline V gene lookup returns CDR1 SGHTA and CDR2 FQGNSA. The CDR3 reads CASSSRDSVVWEQYF. CDR3 in DNA: TGTGCCAGCAGCTCCCGTGACTCGGTGGTGTGGGAGCAGTACTTC.

The V call is TRBV18, the J call TRBJ2-4; no firm D call. CDR3 length: 14 amino acids. The V end was cut by 2 bases, the J end by 0 bases, with 5 bases between. Germline CDR1 reads KGHSH; CDR2 reads LQKENI. The CDR3 is CASSPSTAKNIQYF. CDR3 nucleotide sequence: TGTGCCAGCTCACCAAGCACAGCCAAAAACATTCAGTACTTC.

V usage is TRBV6-6 and J usage is TRBJ2-5, with 9 bases identical to TRBD2. The ends lost 0 bases at V and 5 bases at J; junction bases unmatched: 7. CDR1 is MNHNY, CDR2 SVGAGI, per germline (reference sequence). The length of the CDR3 is 16 residues. CDR3 protein: CASSYSIASGKETQYF. CDR3 DNA: TGTGCCAGCAGTTACTCGATTGCTAGCGGGAAGGAGACCCAGTACTTC.